This T cell receptor (beta chain) was retrieved from a study of neurological immune-mediated disorders (dated by TCRdb to between 2019 and 2020). Notes on the research overall: Among the approximately 34 multiple sclerosis patients, relapsing-remitting MS accounted for around 30 and secondary progressive MS accounted for 3. Peripheral blood TCR-beta repertoires from HTLV-I-associated myelopathy (HAM/TSP) patients, multiple sclerosis patients and healthy controls were compared by UMI-based sequencing. The approximately 99 TCR-beta libraries included longitudinal samples, technical triplicates and paired sorted CD4+ and CD8+ T-cell subsets alongside PBMC samples. The cohort comprised 65 to 75 subjects: roughly 14 HAM/TSP patients, 35 or so multiple sclerosis patients and about 20 healthy controls. The full study reports these points: Expanded clones from different subjects shared no identical CDR3 amino acid sequences, which suggests that TCR-beta repertoires were private in all groups. Phylogenetic analysis grouped repertoires from 18 of 34 MS patients into a cluster of related CDR3 sequences, suggesting a possible repertoire-level signature. TCR clonal expansion was greatest in HAM/TSP patients and smallest in MS patients, who ranked below even healthy controls. No association of the MS cluster with clinical or MRI features was observed, and the need for larger cohorts was stated by the authors.

This clonotype was recorded at least ten times. The antigen this receptor binds is unknown. Per-base qualities were not stored, and no clone one base away is much larger. For unsorted PBMC libraries, 2 million PBMCs were used after storage in RNAlater at -80 degrees C until RNA extraction. Multiple sclerosis patients were enrolled in a US clinical protocol under which disease progression was evaluated by magnetic resonance imaging. Peripheral blood was subjected to Ficoll-Hypaque density gradient centrifugation to isolate PBMCs, which were then cryopreserved in liquid nitrogen. To synthesize cDNA, template-switch 5'RACE was performed with a primer carrying a 10-nucleotide random unique molecular identifier so that each TCR transcript was tagged. Every sequencing run yielded over 170 million TCR-beta sequences covering 15-18 subjects. The RNeasy kit was used to extract total RNA. TCR-beta VDJ regions were amplified with primers for the TCR constant region and the 5'RACE anchor, using the KAPA Real-time Library Amplification kit. A first PCR added sample indexes and Illumina adaptors, and a second PCR then raised library yield. The roughly 650 bp TCR product was size-selected on a 2% E-gel SizeSelection system after Ampure bead purification. Before pooling, library quality was checked on a Bioanalyzer, concentration was measured with Qubit, and libraries were quantified with the Kapa Library Quantification kit. Libraries were sequenced paired-end 2 x 150 bp on an Illumina HiSeq 2500. To increase sequence diversity, roughly 23-30% phiX was spiked into each library pool. In the source study's methods: Quality-filtered reads were processed with the UMI-based MiGEC pipeline, which removed over 80% of raw TCR sequences during error correction. VDJ genes were aligned to IMGT germline references, and each clonotype was defined by a unique CDR3 amino acid sequence together with V-J genes. Clonal expansion, Shannon diversity, and CDR3 relatedness (CalcPairwiseDistances, ClusterSamples) were evaluated with VDJtools, and phylogenetic trees were built with CLCbio workbench. A clone was classed as expanded if it had 8 or more unique UMIs, a cutoff based on coefficient-of-variation modelling across technical triplicates. TCRdb handled the public reads itself, with Q25 trimming in fastp and clone calling in MiXCR, and kept productive beta chains. Under each unique CDR3 protein, matching rows form one entry showing the most common genes and DNA. In this record, the V and J calls reflect TCRdb's handling and not the investigators' own analysis. The sample contains some 43,000 distinct CDR3 sequences, 2% to 3% of them found a single time. The ten largest clones take up roughly 12% of the sample.

The sequence was obtained from a man aged 25-45 years with multiple sclerosis. The sequenced sample was PBMCs.

CDR3 reads: CASSADSGGAGGELFF. The DNA sequence follows: TGTGCCAGCAGTGCCGATAGCGGGGGGGCTGGCGGGGAGCTGTTTTTT. The sequence joins TRBV12-3 or TRBV12-4 to TRBJ2-2; TRBD2 matches 11 bases in the middle. There are 16 amino acids in the CDR3, from cysteine to phenylalanine inclusive. Of all the DNA, just the CDR3 is kept, 48 bases in frame from base 1. Compared with germline, V lacks 5 bases and J lacks 7 bases; bases without a gene match: 9.